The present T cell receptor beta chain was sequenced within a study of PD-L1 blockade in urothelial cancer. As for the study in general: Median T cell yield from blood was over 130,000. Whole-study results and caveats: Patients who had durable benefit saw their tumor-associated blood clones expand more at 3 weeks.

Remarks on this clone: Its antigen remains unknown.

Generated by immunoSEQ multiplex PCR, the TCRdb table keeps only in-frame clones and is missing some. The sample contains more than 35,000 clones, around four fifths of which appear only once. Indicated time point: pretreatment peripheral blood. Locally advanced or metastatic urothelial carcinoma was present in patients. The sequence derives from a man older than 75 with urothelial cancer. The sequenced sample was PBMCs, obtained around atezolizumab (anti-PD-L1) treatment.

CDR3 in amino acids: CASSFPTSGRGTGELFF. CDR3 sequence (DNA): TGTGCCAGCAGCTTCCCGACTAGCGGGAGGGGCACCGGGGAGCTGTTTTTT. The gene calls are TRBV11-2 and TRBJ2-2; 14 bases are a match to TRBD2. The germline V gene has CDR1 SGHAT and CDR2 FQNNGV. The CDR3 length is 17 residues. V dropped 3 bases and J dropped 4; count of bases not matched to a gene: 4.